What follows describes a single TCR beta chain. A Seattle source enrolled patients during active infection and followed them longitudinally. This specimen comes from a study of blood T cell repertoires in COVID-19. Study background: Samples of COVID-19 (acute and convalescent) were obtained from the United States, Italy and Spain. Sample material is recorded as cDNA or gDNA derived from T cells, B-cell-depleted T cells, or PBMCs.

Authors' methods: Using reference gene primer amplification, nucleated cell counts were estimated. Profiled with immunoSEQ multiplex PCR; TCRdb holds only in-frame clones, not every one. V, J and clone size reflect that table, while D and trimming were determined from the DNA. This sample carries 400,000 or so clones, about nine tenths of them seen once, and the ten largest clones take roughly 1.6%. The source is a woman aged 40 to 50 with COVID-19, enrolled during active disease. Source material: peripheral blood.

The CDR3 nucleotides read TGTGCCAGCAGTGAAGTGCCACAGGGAAGCTATGGCTACACCTTC. It translates to CASSEVPQGSYGYTF. The chain employs TRBV2 and TRBJ1-2, with D perhaps TRBD1 (6 bases). Trimming took 1 base from V and 4 from J, leaving 13 bases between them. Germline-derived CDR1 and CDR2 are SNHLY and FYNNEI. This CDR3 comprises 15 residues.